The 10 T cell receptor beta chains listed next were all sequenced from one sample in a study of T cell responses to AZD1222 COVID-19 vaccine. Sequencing used immunoSEQ multiplex PCR; TCRdb keeps in-frame clones, though not all of them. This table has around 150,000 clones, roughly 92% appearing once. This specimen was peripheral blood, taken 28 days after the second AZD1222 dose. Receptors were obtained from an adult who received the AZD1222 COVID-19 vaccine.

The DNA of the CDR3 is TGTGCCACCCGGGGCGGGGCCAACACAGATACGCAGTATTTT. It is translated as CATRGGANTDTQYF. The gene calls are TRBV6-5 and TRBJ2-3, with TRBD2 as a possible D gene (6 bases). V was clipped by 10 bases and J by 2 bases, with 16 bases between them. Germline assignment: CDR1 MNHEY and CDR2 SVGAGI. There are 14 residues in the CDR3.

The V gene is TRBV9, the J gene TRBJ2-1, with 8 bases identical to TRBD2. Germline V gene sequence: CDR1 SGDLS, CDR2 YYNGEE. CDR3 length: 19 residues. The V segment lost 2 bases and the J segment 2 bases; nucleotides outside the gene matches: 15. CDR3 loop: CASSVSTPGGGRTYNEQFF. The DNA of the CDR3 is TGTGCCAGCAGCGTCTCCACCCCCGGGGGGGGAAGAACCTACAATGAGCAGTTCTTC.

The chain has TRBV29-1 and TRBJ2-1; maybe TRBD1 (6 bases). The CDR3 contains 12 residues. The germline gives CDR1 SQVTM, CDR2 ANQGSEA. Trimming took 4 bases from V and 9 from J, leaving 13 bases between them. This CDR3 reads CSVADRFGEQFF. CDR3 nucleotide sequence: TGCAGCGTTGCAGACAGGTTTGGTGAGCAGTTCTTC.

The rearrangement links TRBV10-1 to TRBJ2-3, with TRBD2 matching 11 bases. The CDR3 loop spans 17 amino acids. With 3 bases clipped from V and 2 bases from J, the junction kept 7 bases outside the gene matches. Germline V CDR1 and CDR2: WNHNN, SYGVQD (reference sequence). DNA of the CDR3: TGCGCCAGCAGTGAAGTTGGTAGCGGGAGGGCCACAGATACGCAGTATTTT. Translated: CASSEVGSGRATDTQYF.

Points on this clone: Other DNA sequences from this sample encode an identical CDR3 as well. The CDR3 protein is CASSVEGGTDTQYF. The CDR3 coding sequence is TGTGCCAGCAGCGTAGAGGGTGGCACAGATACGCAGTATTTT. This chain links TRBV9 with TRBJ2-3; D gene uncertain. From germline, CDR1 is SGDLS and CDR2 YYNGEE. The germline V and J ends were trimmed by 0 bases and 1 base, with 6 bases remaining between them. The CDR3 is made up of 14 amino acids.

The chain uses TRBV7-2 and TRBJ1-3; no clear D gene. The V gene's germline CDR1 is SGHTA and CDR2 FQGNSA. CDR3 length equals 17 residues. V dropped 1 base and J dropped 4 bases, with 17 bases sitting between them. In nucleotides, the CDR3 is TGTGCCAGCAGCTTAGGTCGGGGAGGAGGATCGGGAAACACCATATATTTT. It encodes CASSLGRGGGSGNTIYF.

J is TRBJ2-7 and V is TRBV23-1, with D possibly called TRBD1 or TRBD2 (5 bases each). TRBV23-1 is sorted into the ORF group, with uncertain function. V was trimmed by 2 bases and J by 1 base, leaving 12 bases between them. The CDR3 is 15 amino acids. The CDR3 sequence is CASSQEGTLSYEQYF. In DNA form, the CDR3 reads TGCGCCAGCAGTCAAGAGGGGACCCTATCCTACGAGCAGTACTTC.

V gene TRBV6-5 combines with J gene TRBJ1-1; D is uncertain. Trimming stripped 3 bases from V and 0 bases from J, with 11 bases between. The germline gives CDR1 MNHEY, CDR2 SVGAGI. There are 15 residues in the CDR3. The CDR3 nucleotides are TGTGCCAGCAGTTATTTATCCCCTCTGAACACTGAAGCTTTCTTT. Translation: CASSYLSPLNTEAFF.

The chain carries TRBV30 and TRBJ2-7, with a tentative D call TRBD2 (5 bases). CDR1 is GTSNPN, CDR2 SVGIG, per germline (reference sequence). CDR3 size: 13 residues. V lost 3 bases and J 5 bases, leaving 14 bases between the germline ends. This CDR3 is CAWSDGSLNEQYF. The CDR3 DNA reads TGTGCCTGGAGCGATGGGAGTCTGAACGAGCAGTACTTC.

This chain links TRBV27 with TRBJ2-7, with 10 positions matching TRBD2. CDR3 length equals 15 residues. Germline V gene data show CDR1 as MNHEY and CDR2 as SMNVEV (reference sequence). V trimming: 4 bases; J trimming: 4 bases; junction bases outside the gene matches: 7. The CDR3: CASSSIAGGVYEQYF. CDR3 DNA: TGTGCCAGCAGTTCGATAGCGGGAGGAGTGTACGAGCAGTACTTC.